This T cell receptor beta chain was identified in a study of blood T cells in healthy people across ages (dated by TCRdb to between 2014 and 2017). Study-wide context: In model experiments, template switching captured about one uniquely barcoded TCR beta cDNA molecule for every two T cells. Age-related changes in TCR beta repertoire diversity were measured in the study by deep sequencing normalized with unique cDNA molecular identifiers. The donors were split into four age groups: young (average about 15 years), middle-aged (roughly 40), aged (more than 60) and long-lived (roughly 77). To avoid experimental bias, donors of different ages were spread randomly across the sequencing lanes. For two donors (one aged 18 to 30 and one aged 80 or older), the study analyzed two additional independent replicas of 1 million unique cDNA reads from the same blood draw.

The library came from 5' RACE. Instrument used: Illumina HiSeq 2500. A second 7 to 11 cycle PCR used a sample-barcoded 5' primer and a J-beta primer mix. Each TCR beta cDNA molecule received a unique molecular identifier from a template-switch 5' adaptor carrying 12 random nucleotides. Each sample yielded at least 3 million CDR3-containing paired-end reads. First-strand cDNA was synthesized from all RNA with the Mint cDNA synthesis kit, primed by a TRBC-specific oligonucleotide. All cDNA was treated with uracil-DNA glycosylase and then went through a first 18-cycle PCR with the universal primers M1SS and BC2_uni_R. In the original analysis: For normalization, 1 million high-quality reads were randomly selected from each sample, with every read carrying a distinct molecular identifier. Instead of being binned into consensus sequences, reads with shared molecular identifiers were discarded. MiTCR, run with a Q25 quality threshold and the strictest error-elimination algorithm, handled CDR3 identification, clonotype clustering and error correction. A nonparametric unseen species model using Euler transformation provided a lower-bound estimate of total TCR beta diversity. The raw public data were reprocessed by TCRdb itself: fastp quality trimming at Q25, MiXCR clonotype calling, in-frame beta chains only. Entries are consolidated by CDR3 protein sequence, retaining the most common genes and DNA. The V and J calls were not made by the authors but by TCRdb's processing. A total of approximately 1.5 million distinct CDR3 sequences appear in this sample, roughly a third of them only once. The ten largest clonotypes hold about 11% of the sample.

The donors were some 36 Caucasian individuals from Russia, aged roughly 6 to 100 years, who were systemically healthy. Roughly 9.5 milliliters of peripheral blood were drawn from each donor into EDTA-treated Vacutainer tubes. Ficoll-Paque density-gradient centrifugation was used to isolate PBMCs, with at least 7 million per sample. Trizol reagent was used to extract total RNA from PBMCs, with at least 6 micrograms per sample. For every donor, flow cytometry on a PBMC aliquot measured the percentage of naive CD45RAhigh/CD27high T cells. As concerns this clonotype: Its recognized antigen is unknown. No clone much larger than this one lies a single base away; base qualities are absent.

Taken from cysteine to phenylalanine, the CDR3 has 15 residues. Only the CDR3 region is kept as DNA, spanning 45 bases read in frame from base 1. The paper as a whole reports these results and caveats: Because the CMV infection status of the donors was unknown, age-related changes in expanded clonotypes may potentially have been confounded. The percentage of naive T cells measured by flow cytometry correlated strongly with observed TCR beta diversity. As age increased, observed TCR beta diversity per million T cells dropped in a roughly linear way, and a significant reduction was already evident by age 40. Estimates of total diversity based on one million sequenced T cells were regarded as lower bounds and as underestimates. Compared with the aged group, the long-lived group had more naive CD4+ T cells, fewer expanded clones and increased TCR diversity, a pattern suggesting age selection. Because profiling used bulk unsorted PBMCs, naive and antigen-experienced compartments could not be compared conclusively.

The rearranged segments are TRBV12-3 or TRBV12-4 and TRBJ2-4; TRBD1 lines up with 8 middle nucleotides. TRBJ2-7 explains the end of the DNA better; the J call may be wrong. Sequencing was performed on blood. This sequence originates from a woman under 40 in good health. The CDR3 reads as follows: CASSPPRDRWDEQYF. The sequenced DNA: TGTGCCAGCAGCCCCCCCCGGGACAGGTGGGACGAGCAGTACTTC.